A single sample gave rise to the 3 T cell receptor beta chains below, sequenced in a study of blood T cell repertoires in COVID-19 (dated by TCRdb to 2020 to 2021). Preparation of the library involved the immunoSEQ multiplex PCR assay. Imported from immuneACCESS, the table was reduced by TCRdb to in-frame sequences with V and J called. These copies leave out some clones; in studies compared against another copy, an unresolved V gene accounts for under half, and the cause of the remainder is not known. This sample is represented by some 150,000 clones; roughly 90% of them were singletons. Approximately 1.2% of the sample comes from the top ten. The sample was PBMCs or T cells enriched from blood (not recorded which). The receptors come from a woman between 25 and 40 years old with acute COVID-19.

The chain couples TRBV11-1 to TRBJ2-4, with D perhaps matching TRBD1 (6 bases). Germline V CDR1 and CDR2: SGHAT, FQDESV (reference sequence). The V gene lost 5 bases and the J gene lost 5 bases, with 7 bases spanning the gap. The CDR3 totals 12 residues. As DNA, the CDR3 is TGTGCCAGCAGCAACAGGGAAAACATTCAGTACTTC. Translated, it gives CASSNRENIQYF.

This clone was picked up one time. Here the CDR3 DNA reads TGTGCCAGCAGCTTGGCCCAGGGGGCGGGCTATGGCTACACCTTC. Translated: CASSLAQGAGYGYTF. V gene TRBV5-6 combines with J gene TRBJ1-2, with TRBD1 matching over 8 bases. Germline loops: CDR1 SGHDT, CDR2 YYEEEE. V gave up 0 bases and J gave up 4 bases; unmatched junction bases: 5. There are 15 residues in the CDR3.

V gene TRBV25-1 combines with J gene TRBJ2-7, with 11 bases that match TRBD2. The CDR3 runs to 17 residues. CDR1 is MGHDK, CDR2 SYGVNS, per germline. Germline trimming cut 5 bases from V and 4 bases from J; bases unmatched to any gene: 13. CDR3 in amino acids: CASSPPLTSGRGYEQYF. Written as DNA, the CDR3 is TGTGCCAGCAGTCCGCCACTAACTAGCGGGAGAGGGTACGAGCAGTACTTC.